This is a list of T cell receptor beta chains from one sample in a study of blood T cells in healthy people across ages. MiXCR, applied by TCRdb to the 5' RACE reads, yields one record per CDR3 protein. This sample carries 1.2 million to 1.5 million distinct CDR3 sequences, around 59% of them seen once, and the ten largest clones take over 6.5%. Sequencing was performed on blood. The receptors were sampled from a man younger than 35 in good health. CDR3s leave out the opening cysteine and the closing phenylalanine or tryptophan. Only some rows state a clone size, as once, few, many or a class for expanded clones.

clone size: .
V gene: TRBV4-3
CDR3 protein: ASSQDGGGNNEQF

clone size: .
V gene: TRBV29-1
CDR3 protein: SVREQDHTNYGYT

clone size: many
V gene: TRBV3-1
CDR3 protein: ASSLRDSSYEQY

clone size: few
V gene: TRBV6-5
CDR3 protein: ASSPGPYSQNNEQF

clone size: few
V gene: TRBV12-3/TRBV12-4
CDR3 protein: ASSPEVNQPQH

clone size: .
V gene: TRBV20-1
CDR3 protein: SARGYSRYEQY

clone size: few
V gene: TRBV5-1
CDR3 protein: ASSRSPLYEQY

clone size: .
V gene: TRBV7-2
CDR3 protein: ASSLRTGGNGAQY

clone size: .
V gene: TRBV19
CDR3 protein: ASREVAGSRYNEQF

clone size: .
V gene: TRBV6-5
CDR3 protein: ASTSGPRTGAQY

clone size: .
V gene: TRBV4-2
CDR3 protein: ASSQDRASGGNEQF

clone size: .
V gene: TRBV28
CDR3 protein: ASTLRQEAFYYGYT

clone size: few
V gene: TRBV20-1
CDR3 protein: SAKSHKSSYNEQF

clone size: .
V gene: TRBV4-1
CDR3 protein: ASSPLISRGETQY

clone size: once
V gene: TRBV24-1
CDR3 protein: ATSEHLGSYNEQY

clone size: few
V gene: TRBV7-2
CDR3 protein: ASSSQGSPLNTEAF

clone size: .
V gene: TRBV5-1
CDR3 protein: ASSFGQGLTEQY

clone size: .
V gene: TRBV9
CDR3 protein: ASSTPQGQQY

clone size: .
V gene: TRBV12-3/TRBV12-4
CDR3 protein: ASSFLWTRNPDTQY

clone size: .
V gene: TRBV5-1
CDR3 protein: ASSFGQGRINEQF

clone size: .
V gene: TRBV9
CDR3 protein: ASSVAQSSYNEQF

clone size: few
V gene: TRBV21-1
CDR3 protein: ASSHKGRNSGANVLT

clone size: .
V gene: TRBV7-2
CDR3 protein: ASSLDGITYEQY

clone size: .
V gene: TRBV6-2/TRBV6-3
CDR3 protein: ASSFRIAGQPQH

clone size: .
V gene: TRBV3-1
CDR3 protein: ASSQGVAAF

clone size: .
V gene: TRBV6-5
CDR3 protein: ASSYTGGNPNEQF

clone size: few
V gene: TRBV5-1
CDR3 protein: ASSLEYTDTQY

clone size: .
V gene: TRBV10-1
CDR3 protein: ASGDTNIQY

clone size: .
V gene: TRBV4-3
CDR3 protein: ASNQDLGTNTDTQY

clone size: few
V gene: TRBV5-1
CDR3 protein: ASSLGQFTDTQY

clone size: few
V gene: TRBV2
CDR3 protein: ASIDYGYEQY

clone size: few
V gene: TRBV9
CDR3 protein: ASSGQSGNTIY

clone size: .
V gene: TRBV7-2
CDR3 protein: ASSQDRGRSGANVLT

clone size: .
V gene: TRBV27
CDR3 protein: ANAHGKPQH

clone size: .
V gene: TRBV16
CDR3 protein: ASSETDYEQY

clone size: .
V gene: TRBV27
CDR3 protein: ASSFRQGLQPQH

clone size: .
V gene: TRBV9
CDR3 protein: ASSVFGGELF

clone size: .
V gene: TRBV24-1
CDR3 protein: ATSERQGAQY

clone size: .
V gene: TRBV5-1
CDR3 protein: ASSRNRRADTQY

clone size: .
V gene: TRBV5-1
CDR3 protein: ASSLRGDHGGTQY

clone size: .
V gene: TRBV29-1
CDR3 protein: SVEDPRDSTYEQY

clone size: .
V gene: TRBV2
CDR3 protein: ASSAAGFDEQF

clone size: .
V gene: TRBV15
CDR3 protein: ATSRRLARGEQY

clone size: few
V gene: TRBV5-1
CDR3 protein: ASNGGPGETQY

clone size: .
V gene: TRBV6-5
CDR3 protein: ASSHSGVNEQY

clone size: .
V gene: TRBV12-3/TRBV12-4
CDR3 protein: ASSLRGPGNTIY

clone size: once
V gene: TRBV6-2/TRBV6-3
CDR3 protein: ASISIGTEAF

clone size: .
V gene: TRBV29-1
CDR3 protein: SVNRRTAYNEQF

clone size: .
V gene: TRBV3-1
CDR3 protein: ASSSQAANAPYEQY